One and the same sample provided the 27 T cell receptor beta chains below, sequenced in a study of shared clonotypes between healthy human individuals. Libraries were prepared by immunoSEQ multiplex PCR; TCRdb keeps only in-frame clonotypes and omits some of them. The data hold some 2 million clones, with roughly 95% observed a single time. The sequencing input was naive CD4+ T cells sorted from blood. Subset denoted: CD45RA+ positively selected. The receptors stem from a man aged 18-30 years in good health.

The chain combines TRBV29-1 with TRBJ2-2, with D hard to call. V was trimmed by 5 bases and J by 4 bases, leaving 5 bases between them. The CDR3 consists of 11 residues. Per germline, CDR1 SQVTM and CDR2 ANQGSEA. The CDR3 coding sequence is TGCAGCGTTCATATCACCGGGGAGCTGTTTTTT. Translating gives CSVHITGELFF.

The gene calls are TRBV9 and TRBJ2-3; 9 bases map to TRBD2. Trimming took 0 bases from V and 0 from J; bases not matched to a gene: 2. CDR1 is SGDLS and CDR2 is YYNGEE in the germline V gene. The CDR3 totals 16 residues. DNA for the CDR3: TGTGCCAGCAGCGTAGGGACTAGCGCTAGCACAGATACGCAGTATTTT. Translating it yields CASSVGTSASTDTQYF.

The chain recombines TRBV10-2 with TRBJ2-7; D ambiguous. CDR3 length: 13 amino acids. V lost 11 bases and J lost 0, with 14 bases in between. In germline, CDR1 is WSHSY, CDR2 SAAADI. The DNA for the CDR3 is TGCGCCCACTCAGTCGGCAACTCCTACGAGCAGTACTTC. This gives the protein CAHSVGNSYEQYF.

This chain connects TRBV4-1 to TRBJ2-7; the D gene is possibly TRBD1 (6 bases). This CDR3 spans 16 amino acids. Between the trimmed V and J ends, which lost 1 base and 3 bases, there was a span of 16 bases. The germline CDR1 and CDR2 sequences are MGHRA and YSYEKL. The CDR3 coding sequence is TGCGCCAGCAGCCAAGGACGGGCTAGGGGGTACTACGAGCAGTACTTC. As protein: CASSQGRARGYYEQYF.

V is TRBV18 and J is TRBJ2-7; D might be TRBD1 (6 bases). The CDR3 length is 15 residues. V dropped 5 bases and J dropped 0 bases, with 14 bases sitting between them. Germline V gives CDR1 KGHSH, CDR2 LQKENI. For the CDR3, the DNA is TGTGCCAGCTCATCCAAGGCAGGGGCCTCCTACGAGCAGTACTTC. Translation gives CASSSKAGASYEQYF.

About this clone itself: Different DNA sequences within this sample yield the same CDR3. V is TRBV18 and J is TRBJ2-7, with D perhaps matching TRBD2 (6 bases). The CDR3 covers 13 residues. Trimming stripped 0 bases from V and 3 bases from J, with 6 bases between. From germline, CDR1 is KGHSH and CDR2 LQKENI. DNA for the CDR3: TGTGCCAGCTCACCACCGACTAGCTACGAGCAGTACTTC. Translated: CASSPPTSYEQYF.

This clone occurred once. This chain connects TRBV11-2 to TRBJ1-2, with a possible D match to TRBD1 (6 bases). The CDR3 loop spans 16 amino acids. V was cut by 2 bases and J by 1 base, with 14 bases left in between. From germline, CDR1 is SGHAT and CDR2 FQNNGV. Written as DNA, the CDR3 is TGTGCCAGCAGCTTAACGGGGGGGCGCCTTAACTATGGCTACACCTTC. Encoded protein: CASSLTGGRLNYGYTF.

The genes are TRBV18 and TRBJ2-2, with 7 bases aligning to TRBD1. The CDR3 runs 15 residues. CDR1 and CDR2 from the germline V gene are KGHSH and LQKENI. V lost 4 bases and J lost 3; bases outside the gene matches: 5. DNA of the CDR3: TGTGCCAGCTCACACGGGACAGATTACACCGGGGAGCTGTTTTTT. Protein: CASSHGTDYTGELFF.

The rearrangement links TRBV19 to TRBJ1-2, with D possibly TRBD1 on 6 matching bases. CDR3 length equals 15 residues. CDR1 LNHDA and CDR2 SQIVND come from the germline V gene (reference sequence). V gave up 3 bases and J gave up 3 bases, with 14 bases separating them. The chain's CDR3 is CASSIAAGDDYGYTF. Written as DNA, the CDR3 is TGTGCCAGTAGTATCGCAGCAGGGGATGACTATGGCTACACCTTC.

This clone was detected only once. V gene TRBV18 combines with J gene TRBJ1-4; unclear D gene. The CDR3 sequence is 14 residues long. Germline CDR1 KGHSH, CDR2 LQKENI. Trimming took off 6 bases at V and 10 bases at J, with 18 bases between the two ends. The CDR3, as DNA: TGTGCCAGCTCCCCGGGAGGGCAAGCTGGAAAACTGTTTTTT. It is translated as CASSPGGQAGKLFF.

This chain connects TRBV7-2 to TRBJ1-1, with D possibly being TRBD1 (6 bases). The germline V and J ends were trimmed by 5 bases and 0 bases, with 16 bases remaining between them. Germline CDR1 is SGHTA and CDR2 is FQGNSA. The CDR3 covers 16 residues. The CDR3 bases are TGTGCCAGCAGCCCTGACAGGCAGGGCATGAACACTGAAGCTTTCTTT. Protein: CASSPDRQGMNTEAFF.

This chain joins TRBV6-1 and TRBJ1-3, with 10 bases that match TRBD1. This CDR3 is built from 15 residues. V was pared by 5 bases and J by 4 bases, with 5 bases of the junction left unmatched. Germline assignment: CDR1 MNHNS and CDR2 SASEGT. The CDR3 protein is CASSPQDRGGNTIYF. CDR3 DNA: TGTGCCAGCAGTCCCCAGGACAGGGGGGGAAACACCATATATTTT.

The rearrangement uses TRBV2 and TRBJ1-4; TRBD1 aligns across 9 bases. CDR1 is SNHLY, CDR2 FYNNEI, per germline. The trim removed 6 bases at V and 3 bases at J, leaving 5 bases unmatched. The CDR3 runs to 15 residues. The CDR3 spells CASSPRDRANEKLFF. DNA of the CDR3: TGTGCCAGCAGCCCCCGGGACAGGGCTAATGAAAAACTGTTTTTT.

The chain recombines TRBV5-4 with TRBJ2-5, with D perhaps matching TRBD1 (5 bases). Germline V gives CDR1 SGHNT, CDR2 YYREEE (reference sequence). Trimming pared 0 bases from V and 0 bases from J, leaving 9 bases between. The CDR3 runs to 15 residues. The chain's CDR3 is CASSLGQTNQETQYF. The DNA for the CDR3 is TGTGCCAGCAGCTTGGGACAGACAAACCAAGAGACCCAGTACTTC.

The gene calls are TRBV28 and TRBJ1-2, with D uncertain. V dropped 1 base and J dropped 2 bases, with 11 bases sitting between them. In germline, CDR1 is MDHEN, CDR2 SYDVKM. CDR3 size: 15 residues. DNA of the CDR3: TGTGCCAGCAGTTTATCGCTAATATGGAACTATGGCTACACCTTC. Protein: CASSLSLIWNYGYTF.

This clone was seen once. The V call is TRBV7-9, the J call TRBJ2-4, with 7 bases matching TRBD2. This CDR3 is built from 14 residues. CDR1 SEHNR and CDR2 FQNEAQ come from the germline V gene (reference sequence). The trim removed 4 bases at V and 6 bases at J, leaving 6 bases unmatched. DNA of the CDR3: TGTGCCAGCAGCTACGGGGGGACTCTAAACATTCAGTACTTC. Translating gives CASSYGGTLNIQYF.

The V gene is TRBV6-1, the J gene TRBJ2-7; tentative D call: TRBD1 (6 bases). CDR3 length: 13 residues. The germline V gene has CDR1 MNHNS and CDR2 SASEGT. Trimming cost V 6 bases and J 1 base, with 10 bases left between them. CDR3 residues: CASRQTGSYEQYF. The CDR3 DNA reads TGTGCCAGCAGGCAGACAGGTTCCTACGAGCAGTACTTC.

The chain has TRBV18 and TRBJ1-6; D may be TRBD1 (5 bases). Germline V gene lookup returns CDR1 KGHSH and CDR2 LQKENI. The CDR3 loop spans 14 amino acids. V was pared by 3 bases and J by 2 bases, with 5 bases between. This chain's CDR3 is CASSPTAYNSPLHF. CDR3 in DNA: TGTGCCAGCTCACCGACAGCCTATAATTCACCCCTCCACTTT.

This chain connects TRBV5-1 to TRBJ2-1; no clear D. The V and J ends lost 4 bases and 10 bases respectively, with 24 bases between them. CDR1 and CDR2 (germline): SGHRS, YFSETQ. The CDR3 is 16 residues long. CDR3 region: CASSLKGPLIREEQFF. The CDR3 DNA sequence: TGCGCCAGCAGCCTCAAAGGCCCGCTCATAAGGGAAGAGCAGTTCTTC.

The genes are TRBV10-2 and TRBJ1-5; 9 bases match TRBD1. CDR3 length: 15 residues. Germline V gene sequence: CDR1 WSHSY, CDR2 SAAADI. J gave up 4 bases and V 6 bases, and 7 bases lay outside the gene matches. CDR3 protein: CASSYKGQGNQPQHF. DNA for the CDR3: TGCGCCAGCAGCTATAAGGGACAGGGTAATCAGCCCCAGCATTTT.

This sequence joins TRBV4-2 and TRBJ2-7; 8 positions agree with TRBD2. Trimming cost V 4 bases and J 0 bases; bases outside gene matches: 5. In germline, CDR1 is LGHNA, CDR2 YNFKEQ. The CDR3 loop spans 15 amino acids. CDR3 coding DNA: TGTGCCAGCAGCCTGGAGCGGGGGAACTCCTACGAGCAGTACTTC. As protein: CASSLERGNSYEQYF.

The rearrangement joins TRBV4-1 to TRBJ2-5, with 8 bases lining up with TRBD2. The germline CDR1 and CDR2 sequences are MGHRA and YSYEKL. CDR3 length equals 16 residues. V lost 4 bases, J lost 4 bases, and 11 bases stayed unmatched. CDR3 region: CASSREASGWRETQYF. The DNA of the CDR3 is TGCGCCAGCAGCCGAGAGGCTAGCGGGTGGAGAGAGACCCAGTACTTC.

The genes are TRBV5-4 and TRBJ2-1; 8 nucleotides agree with TRBD1. Germline V gives CDR1 SGHNT, CDR2 YYREEE (reference sequence). The length of the CDR3 is 17 residues. Unmatched junction bases numbered 16, after V lost 4 bases and J lost 7 bases. The CDR3 reads CASSITGQATKGNEQFF. The CDR3 nucleotides read TGTGCCAGCAGCATAACGGGACAGGCTACTAAGGGGAATGAGCAGTTCTTC.

CDR3 sequence reads: CASSQERDTSYEQYF. In DNA form, the CDR3 reads TGCGCCAGCAGCCAAGAACGGGACACCTCCTACGAGCAGTACTTC. The chain employs TRBV4-1 and TRBJ2-7, with D tentatively TRBD1 (6 bases). Per germline, CDR1 MGHRA and CDR2 YSYEKL. Trimming took off 0 bases at V and 0 bases at J, with 9 bases between the two ends. The CDR3 loop spans 15 amino acids.

The chain is built from TRBV28 and TRBJ1-6; 7 positions match TRBD1. The V and J ends lost 5 bases and 5 bases, in that order; junction bases with no gene match: 9. The CDR3 contains 16 residues. Germline V gives CDR1 MDHEN, CDR2 SYDVKM. The CDR3 coding sequence is TGTGCCAGCAGTCTACAGGGGAAAGCGAATAATTCACCCCTCCACTTT. It encodes CASSLQGKANNSPLHF.

V gene TRBV6-1 combines with J gene TRBJ1-2; perhaps TRBD1 as D (6 bases). Germline V gene lookup returns CDR1 MNHNS and CDR2 SASEGT. Trimming removed 1 base from V and 4 bases from J, with 13 bases in between. CDR3 length equals 15 residues. The CDR3 nucleotides read TGTGCCAGCAGTGAAGGGCAGGGGCTGGCCTATGGCTACACCTTC. Translation gives CASSEGQGLAYGYTF.

The J gene is TRBJ2-7, the V gene TRBV7-2; 7 positions match TRBD1. V was pared by 2 bases and J by 5 bases, with 9 bases of the junction left unmatched. The CDR3 has 15 amino acids. The V gene's germline CDR1 is SGHTA and CDR2 FQGNSA. The CDR3 here is CASSLQTGTTDEQYF. DNA of the CDR3: TGTGCCAGCAGCTTACAGACAGGGACGACGGACGAGCAGTACTTC. The whole variable domain, remainder taken from reference TRBV7-2 and TRBJ2-7, is GAGVSQSPSNKVTEKGKDVELRCDPISGHTALYWYRQSLGQGLEFLIYFQGNSAPDKSGLPSDRFSAERTGGSVSTLTIQRTQQEDSAVYLCASSLQTGTTDEQYFGPGTRLTVT.